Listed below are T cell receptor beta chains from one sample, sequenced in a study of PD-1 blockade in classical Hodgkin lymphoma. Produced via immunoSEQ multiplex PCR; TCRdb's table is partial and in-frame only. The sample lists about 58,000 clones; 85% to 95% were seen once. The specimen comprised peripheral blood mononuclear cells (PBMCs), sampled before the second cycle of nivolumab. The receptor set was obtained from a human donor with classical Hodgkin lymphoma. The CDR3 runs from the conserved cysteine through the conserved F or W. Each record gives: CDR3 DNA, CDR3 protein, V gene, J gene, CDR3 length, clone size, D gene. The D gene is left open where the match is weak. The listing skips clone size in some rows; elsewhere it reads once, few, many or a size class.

CDR3 DNA: TGTGCCAGCAGCCTTAGCGGGAGTCGCGACGAGCAGTACTTC
CDR3 protein: CASSLSGSRDEQYF
V gene: TRBV7-2
J gene: TRBJ2-7
CDR3 length: 14
clone size: .
D gene: TRBD2

CDR3 DNA: TGTGCCAGCAGCTTACAGGAGGACGAAAAACTGTTTTTT
CDR3 protein: CASSLQEDEKLFF
V gene: TRBV7-6
J gene: TRBJ1-4
CDR3 length: 13
clone size: .
D gene: .

CDR3 DNA: TGTGCCAGCAGTGACTGGCGGGATACCTACAATGAGCAGTTCTTC
CDR3 protein: CASSDWRDTYNEQFF
V gene: TRBV2
J gene: TRBJ2-1
CDR3 length: 15
clone size: .
D gene: .

CDR3 DNA: TGTGCCAGCAGCATTAGCGGGGGGGCGTACAATGAGCAGTTCTTC
CDR3 protein: CASSISGGAYNEQFF
V gene: TRBV14
J gene: TRBJ2-1
CDR3 length: 15
clone size: .
D gene: TRBD2

CDR3 DNA: TGTGCCAGCAGCCCTAGCGGAAACTCCTACGAGCAGTACTTC
CDR3 protein: CASSPSGNSYEQYF
V gene: TRBV7-7
J gene: TRBJ2-7
CDR3 length: 14
clone size: once
D gene: TRBD2

CDR3 DNA: TGTGCCAGCAGCTTCTCGGACTCACTTTTACGGCAGTACTTC
CDR3 protein: CASSFSDSLLRQYF
V gene: TRBV7-9
J gene: TRBJ2-7
CDR3 length: 14
clone size: .
D gene: .

CDR3 DNA: TGTGCCAGTAGTTATGGGAGGGGCACTGAAGCTTTCTTT
CDR3 protein: CASSYGRGTEAFF
V gene: TRBV19
J gene: TRBJ1-1
CDR3 length: 13
clone size: .
D gene: .

CDR3 DNA: TGTGCCAGCAGCCCGGAGGGACAGGACAGGCAGTACTTC
CDR3 protein: CASSPEGQDRQYF
V gene: TRBV5-5
J gene: TRBJ2-7
CDR3 length: 13
clone size: .
D gene: TRBD1

CDR3 DNA: TGTGCCAGAAGCTTGCGGCGGGGGGACGAGGTTAACACCGGGGAGCTGTTTTTT
CDR3 protein: CARSLRRGDEVNTGELFF
V gene: TRBV5-3
J gene: TRBJ2-2
CDR3 length: 18
clone size: .
D gene: TRBD2

CDR3 DNA: TGTGCCAGCCCTGCCTACGAGCAGTACTTC
CDR3 protein: CASPAYEQYF
V gene: TRBV5-6
J gene: TRBJ2-7
CDR3 length: 10
clone size: .
D gene: .

CDR3 DNA: TGTGCCAGCAGCGAGGGGACAGGGAGCTATAATTCACCCCTCCACTTT
CDR3 protein: CASSEGTGSYNSPLHF
V gene: TRBV9
J gene: TRBJ1-6
CDR3 length: 16
clone size: .
D gene: TRBD1

CDR3 DNA: TGTGCCAGCAGCTTCGAGAGGGGCCAAGAGACCCAGTACTTC
CDR3 protein: CASSFERGQETQYF
V gene: TRBV7-9
J gene: TRBJ2-5
CDR3 length: 14
clone size: .
D gene: .

CDR3 DNA: TGCGCCAGCAGCCAAGATCGTTATATGTACAATGAGCAGTTCTTC
CDR3 protein: CASSQDRYMYNEQFF
V gene: TRBV4-3
J gene: TRBJ2-1
CDR3 length: 15
clone size: .
D gene: .

CDR3 DNA: TGTGCCATCAGTGAGCCAGGTTATAGCAATCAGCCCCAGCATTTT
CDR3 protein: CAISEPGYSNQPQHF
V gene: TRBV10-3
J gene: TRBJ1-5
CDR3 length: 15
clone size: few
D gene: .

CDR3 DNA: TGTGCCAGCAACAGAGACAGGGGAGAGACCCAGTACTTC
CDR3 protein: CASNRDRGETQYF
V gene: TRBV7-9
J gene: TRBJ2-5
CDR3 length: 13
clone size: .
D gene: TRBD1

CDR3 DNA: TGTGCCTGGAGCCGACTAGCGGGGGGGTACGAGCAGTACTTC
CDR3 protein: CAWSRLAGGYEQYF
V gene: TRBV30
J gene: TRBJ2-7
CDR3 length: 14
clone size: few
D gene: TRBD2

CDR3 DNA: TGCGCCAGCAGCCAAGATGGGGACGAGACCCAGTACTTC
CDR3 protein: CASSQDGDETQYF
V gene: TRBV4-3
J gene: TRBJ2-5
CDR3 length: 13
clone size: .
D gene: .

CDR3 DNA: TGTGCCAGTAGTATAGATCGATTACCCGGGACACACTCTGGAAACACCATATATTTT
CDR3 protein: CASSIDRLPGTHSGNTIYF
V gene: TRBV19
J gene: TRBJ1-3
CDR3 length: 19
clone size: .
D gene: .

CDR3 DNA: TGTGCCAGCAGTGCGGGGACTTGGGACACTGAAGCTTTCTTT
CDR3 protein: CASSAGTWDTEAFF
V gene: TRBV2
J gene: TRBJ1-1
CDR3 length: 14
clone size: .
D gene: .

CDR3 DNA: TGTGCCAGCAGTTCAGCACTAGGCACCGGGGAGCTGTTTTTT
CDR3 protein: CASSSALGTGELFF
V gene: TRBV27
J gene: TRBJ2-2
CDR3 length: 14
clone size: once
D gene: .

CDR3 DNA: TGTGCCAGCAGTTTAAACAGGGGCAAAGCGAATTCACCCCTCCACTTT
CDR3 protein: CASSLNRGKANSPLHF
V gene: TRBV6-5
J gene: TRBJ1-6
CDR3 length: 16
clone size: .
D gene: TRBD1

CDR3 DNA: TGTGCCAGCAGCCAGAATTGGAATGAGCAGTTCTTC
CDR3 protein: CASSQNWNEQFF
V gene: TRBV4-2
J gene: TRBJ2-1
CDR3 length: 12
clone size: .
D gene: .

CDR3 DNA: TGTGCCAGCAGTTTACTGGTGGGGACAGATTATAGCAATCAGCCCCAGCATTTT
CDR3 protein: CASSLLVGTDYSNQPQHF
V gene: TRBV28
J gene: TRBJ1-5
CDR3 length: 18
clone size: .
D gene: TRBD1

CDR3 DNA: TGTGCCAGCAGCTTAGCGACTAGCGGGAGGGCCAACCACGAGCAGTACTTC
CDR3 protein: CASSLATSGRANHEQYF
V gene: TRBV7-6
J gene: TRBJ2-7
CDR3 length: 17
clone size: .
D gene: TRBD2

CDR3 DNA: TGCGCCAGCAGCTCCCCGGGACAAGATTATGGCTACACCTTC
CDR3 protein: CASSSPGQDYGYTF
V gene: TRBV5-1
J gene: TRBJ1-2
CDR3 length: 14
clone size: .
D gene: .

CDR3 DNA: TGTGCCAGCAGTTTGCAGGGGTGGACAGATACGCAGTATTTT
CDR3 protein: CASSLQGWTDTQYF
V gene: TRBV27
J gene: TRBJ2-3
CDR3 length: 14
clone size: once
D gene: .

CDR3 DNA: TGTGCCAGCAGTTTGACAGGGGGTTTGGGAGAATCACCCCTCCACTTT
CDR3 protein: CASSLTGGLGESPLHF
V gene: TRBV27
J gene: TRBJ1-6
CDR3 length: 16
clone size: .
D gene: TRBD1

CDR3 DNA: TGCGCCAGCAGCTTGCTGGCGGGATTAGACAATGAGCAGTTCTTC
CDR3 protein: CASSLLAGLDNEQFF
V gene: TRBV5-1
J gene: TRBJ2-1
CDR3 length: 15
clone size: .
D gene: .

CDR3 DNA: TGTGCCAGCAGCTTCACAGGGCCTGAAGCTTTCTTT
CDR3 protein: CASSFTGPEAFF
V gene: TRBV7-6
J gene: TRBJ1-1
CDR3 length: 12
clone size: .
D gene: .

CDR3 DNA: TGTGCCAGCGACGCCGGGGTAGTTAGGTCCTACGAGCAGTACTTC
CDR3 protein: CASDAGVVRSYEQYF
V gene: TRBV25-1
J gene: TRBJ2-7
CDR3 length: 15
clone size: .
D gene: .

CDR3 DNA: TGTGCCAGCAGCTTGGTCACCGTGGGGACTGAAGCTTTCTTT
CDR3 protein: CASSLVTVGTEAFF
V gene: TRBV5-4
J gene: TRBJ1-1
CDR3 length: 14
clone size: .
D gene: .

CDR3 DNA: TGTGCCAGCAGCTTAACTGAGGGGAGGGGCCATAGGGGTCAGCCCCAGCATTTT
CDR3 protein: CASSLTEGRGHRGQPQHF
V gene: TRBV7-9
J gene: TRBJ1-5
CDR3 length: 18
clone size: .
D gene: .

CDR3 DNA: TGTGCCAGCAGCCAAGGACAGGGATCCTCCTACGAGCAGTACTTC
CDR3 protein: CASSQGQGSSYEQYF
V gene: TRBV4-2
J gene: TRBJ2-7
CDR3 length: 15
clone size: .
D gene: TRBD1

CDR3 DNA: TGCGCCAGCAGCCAAGATCTAGCAGGGCCCCTAGGGGAAAAACTGTTTTTT
CDR3 protein: CASSQDLAGPLGEKLFF
V gene: TRBV4-3
J gene: TRBJ1-4
CDR3 length: 17
clone size: .
D gene: .

CDR3 DNA: TGTGCCAGCCCGTATGGCGAGAAGAACACTGAAGCTTTCTTT
CDR3 protein: CASPYGEKNTEAFF
V gene: TRBV2
J gene: TRBJ1-1
CDR3 length: 14
clone size: .
D gene: .